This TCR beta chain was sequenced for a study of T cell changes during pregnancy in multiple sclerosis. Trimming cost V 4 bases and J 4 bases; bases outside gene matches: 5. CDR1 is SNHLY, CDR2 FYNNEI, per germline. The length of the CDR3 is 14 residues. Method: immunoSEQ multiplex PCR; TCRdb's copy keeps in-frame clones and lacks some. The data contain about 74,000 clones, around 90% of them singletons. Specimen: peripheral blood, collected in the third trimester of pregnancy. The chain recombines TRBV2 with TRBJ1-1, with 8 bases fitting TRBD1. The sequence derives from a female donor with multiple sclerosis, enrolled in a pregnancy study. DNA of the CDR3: TGTGCCAGCAGTGCGGACAGGGCCAGCACTGAAGCTTTCTTT. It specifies CASSADRASTEAFF. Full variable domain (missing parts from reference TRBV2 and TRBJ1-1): EPEVTQTPSHQVTQMGQEVILRCVPISNHLYFYWYRQILGQKVEFLVSFYNNEISEKSEIFDDQFSVERPDGSNFTLKIRSTKLEDSAMYFCASSADRASTEAFFGQGTRLTVV.